The 27 T cell receptor beta chains given below trace back to one sample, sequenced in a study of technical replicates of blood from a few donors. Data came from immunoSEQ multiplex PCR; TCRdb stores just in-frame clones and leaves some out. The data hold tens of thousands of clones, with around 97% observed a single time. Material: T cells isolated from PBMCs. These receptors were collected from a human donor in good health.

The gene calls are TRBV20-1 and TRBJ2-7; tentative D call: TRBD2 (5 bases). Germline values: CDR1 DFQATT, CDR2 SNEGSKA (reference sequence). The V end lost 2 bases, the J end lost 4 bases, and 6 bases lay between the germline ends. This CDR3 is 11 amino acids long. CDR3 sequence: CSARRDYEQYF. As DNA, the CDR3 is TGCAGTGCTAGACGGGATTACGAGCAGTACTTC.

This clone occurred a few times. The genes are TRBV2 and TRBJ1-2, with a possible D match to TRBD1 (5 bases). The CDR3 is 15 amino acids. Trimming took 1 base from V and 4 from J, leaving 13 bases between them. The germline CDR1 and CDR2 sequences are SNHLY and FYNNEI. CDR3 protein: CASSEGGQGIYGYTF. CDR3 nucleotide sequence: TGTGCCAGCAGTGAAGGAGGTCAGGGAATCTATGGCTACACCTTC.

The chain links TRBV28 to TRBJ1-2, with 7 positions matching TRBD1. CDR3 size: 14 residues. Germline V gene data show CDR1 as MDHEN and CDR2 as SYDVKM. Germline trimming cut 4 bases from V and 2 bases from J; bases unmatched to any gene: 4. CDR3: CASSWDSVNYGYTF. The CDR3 DNA reads as TGTGCCAGCAGTTGGGACAGCGTGAACTATGGCTACACCTTC.

The DNA of the CDR3 is TGTGCCAGCAGCGCGGGGACAGCCTATGGCTACACCTTC. Translated, it gives CASSAGTAYGYTF. The chain is built from TRBV9 and TRBJ1-2; 7 positions match TRBD1. V lost 3 bases and J lost 4; bases outside the gene matches: 3. This CDR3 has 13 residues. Germline lookup yields CDR1 SGDLS and CDR2 YYNGEE.

Only one count was recorded for this clone. The rearrangement links TRBV7-9 to TRBJ2-5; D perhaps matches TRBD1 (5 bases). This CDR3 has 14 amino acids. Trimming cost V 4 bases and J 0 bases, with 9 bases left between them. Germline V gives CDR1 SEHNR, CDR2 FQNEAQ (reference sequence). CDR3 residues: CASSYRLNQETQYF. CDR3 DNA sequence: TGTGCCAGCAGCTACAGGCTTAACCAAGAGACCCAGTACTTC.

V usage is TRBV28 and J usage is TRBJ2-5, with D unresolved. Germline V gives CDR1 MDHEN, CDR2 SYDVKM. Between the trimmed V and J ends, which lost 6 bases and 4 bases, there was a span of 18 bases. The CDR3 is 15 amino acids. The CDR3 here is CASRPPGELRETQYF. The CDR3 bases are TGTGCCAGCAGACCCCCCGGAGAGCTCCGAGAGACCCAGTACTTC.

The chain has TRBV10-2 and TRBJ2-2; tentatively, D is TRBD2 (5 bases). V lost 0 bases and J 5 bases, leaving 13 bases between the germline ends. The CDR3 is made up of 16 amino acids. Per the germline V gene, CDR1 is WSHSY and CDR2 is SAAADI. CDR3 residues: CASSESSGFLTGELFF. Written as DNA, the CDR3 is TGCGCCAGCAGTGAGTCATCGGGGTTCTTGACCGGGGAGCTGTTTTTT.

This clone was seen only once. This sequence joins TRBV6-1 and TRBJ2-1, with 8 bases fitting TRBD1. The CDR3 runs to 14 residues. Germline assignment: CDR1 MNHNS and CDR2 SASEGT. Trimming cost V 7 bases and J 10 bases; bases outside gene matches: 12. The CDR3 here is CASTPDRVHGEQFF. DNA of the CDR3: TGTGCCAGCACGCCGGACAGGGTTCATGGGGAGCAGTTCTTC.

The chain combines TRBV11-1 with TRBJ1-2; 7 bases agree with TRBD1. There are 14 residues in the CDR3. CDR1 and CDR2 (germline): SGHAT, FQDESV (reference sequence). V lost 7 bases to trimming and J lost 2 bases; unmatched junction nucleotides: 7. The CDR3 region is CASTKRGQNYGYTF. The CDR3 coding sequence is TGTGCCAGCACGAAAAGGGGACAGAACTATGGCTACACCTTC.

The V and J genes are TRBV2 and TRBJ1-6, with D tentatively TRBD1 (6 bases). This CDR3 comprises 14 residues. Trimming removed 6 bases at V and 8 bases at J, with 14 bases between. In germline, CDR1 is SNHLY, CDR2 FYNNEI. In DNA, the CDR3 is TGTGCCAGCAGCAAACAGGGAGGGGATTCACCCCTCCACTTT. This gives the protein CASSKQGGDSPLHF.

The rearrangement joins TRBV28 to TRBJ2-2, with a weak D call TRBD2 (5 bases). Germline V gene lookup returns CDR1 MDHEN and CDR2 SYDVKM. The V end lost 5 bases, the J end lost 7 bases, and 23 bases lay between the germline ends. CDR3 length equals 17 residues. The CDR3 reads CASSPLFPRAGLGELFF. The CDR3 DNA reads as TGTGCCAGCAGTCCCTTATTCCCCCGTGCGGGTCTCGGGGAGCTGTTTTTT.

The chain links TRBV5-8 to TRBJ2-7, with D possibly matching TRBD2 (6 bases). CDR3 length: 14 amino acids. In germline, CDR1 is SGHTS, CDR2 YDEGEE. Trimming took off 4 bases at V and 4 bases at J, with 15 bases between the two ends. The CDR3 sequence: CASSLGTSVYEQYF. CDR3 DNA: TGTGCCAGCAGCCTCGGGACTTCTGTATACGAGCAGTACTTC.

The rearrangement joins TRBV2 to TRBJ2-7; maybe TRBD1 (5 bases). Trimming shortened V by 1 base and J by 2 bases, and 9 bases separated the two germline ends. The CDR3 is 14 residues long. CDR1 SNHLY and CDR2 FYNNEI come from the germline V gene. The CDR3 region has the DNA TGTGCCAGCAGTGAAGACAGGATTGCCTACGAGCAGTACTTC. Translated, it gives CASSEDRIAYEQYF.

The CDR3 is CASSLGGGLSYEQYF. For the CDR3, the DNA is TGTGCCAGCAGCTTAGGGGGGGGCCTCTCCTACGAGCAGTACTTC. The V and J genes are TRBV7-2 and TRBJ2-7; weak D call: TRBD2 (7 bases). V lost 1 base and J 0 bases, leaving 10 bases between the germline ends. The germline gives CDR1 SGHTA, CDR2 FQGNSA. The CDR3 covers 15 residues.

Only one count was recorded for this clone. The rearrangement uses TRBV6-5 and TRBJ1-1, with D perhaps TRBD1 (5 bases). Germline loops: CDR1 MNHEY, CDR2 SVGAGI. V gave up 2 bases and J gave up 10 bases, with 14 bases separating them. The CDR3 length is 13 residues. DNA of the CDR3: TGTGCCAGCAGTTACCGGTCAGGGTTCGGAGCTTTCTTT. Its translation is CASSYRSGFGAFF.

V usage is TRBV27 and J usage is TRBJ2-7, with D unclear. Germline loops: CDR1 MNHEY, CDR2 SMNVEV (reference sequence). This CDR3 is built from 13 residues. V was shortened by 3 bases and J by 2 bases, with 8 bases between the two germline ends. The CDR3 loop is CASSFMAAYEQYF. The DNA for the CDR3 is TGTGCCAGCAGTTTTATGGCAGCCTACGAGCAGTACTTC.

This rearrangement joins TRBV15 to TRBJ2-2; 8 nucleotides agree with TRBD2. The V gene's germline CDR1 is LNHNV and CDR2 YYDKDF (reference sequence). The CDR3 is made up of 18 amino acids. V lost 5 bases to trimming and J lost 5 bases; unmatched junction nucleotides: 16. CDR3 residues: CATSGYGTRVSVTGELFF. In DNA, the CDR3 is TGTGCCACCAGCGGCTACGGGACTAGAGTCTCAGTTACCGGGGAGCTGTTTTTT.

This chain uses TRBV10-1 with TRBJ1-1, with D maybe TRBD1 (6 bases). The CDR3 extends over 14 amino acids. Germline loops: CDR1 WNHNN, CDR2 SYGVQD (reference sequence). Deletions cut 2 bases from V and 5 bases from J, with 12 bases between. The CDR3: CASSEEQGWTEAFF. In DNA form, the CDR3 reads TGCGCCAGCAGTGAGGAACAGGGCTGGACTGAAGCTTTCTTT.

This clone was counted once. The chain links TRBV9 to TRBJ1-2; D ambiguous. Germline V gene data show CDR1 as SGDLS and CDR2 as YYNGEE. This CDR3 region has 15 residues. The V end was cut by 5 bases, the J end by 9 bases, with 23 bases between. DNA for the CDR3: TGTGCCAGCAGTGACCGGGTCAGCCCTACCGGTCGCTACACCTTC. Translation gives CASSDRVSPTGRYTF.

V and J are TRBV27 and TRBJ1-2; D ambiguous. CDR3 size: 15 residues. Trimming cost V 0 bases and J 1 base, with 9 bases left between them. The germline V gene has CDR1 MNHEY and CDR2 SMNVEV (reference sequence). CDR3 nucleotide sequence: TGTGCCAGCAGTTTATCGTTCTCGGGTAACTATGGCTACACCTTC. Encoded protein: CASSLSFSGNYGYTF.

V usage is TRBV6-1 and J usage is TRBJ2-3; 8 bases fit TRBD2. With V trimmed by 1 base and J by 1 base, 1 base remained unmatched. CDR1 and CDR2 from the germline V gene are MNHNS and SASEGT. This CDR3 is 15 amino acids long. The CDR3 sequence: CASSEELAGTDTQYF. In DNA, the CDR3 is TGTGCCAGCAGTGAAGAACTAGCGGGCACAGATACGCAGTATTTT.

The chain is built from TRBV14 and TRBJ2-3; 9 nucleotides line up with TRBD2. Trimming took 4 bases from V and 0 from J; bases not matched to a gene: 8. Germline loops: CDR1 SGHDN, CDR2 FVKESK. This CDR3 comprises 17 residues. The CDR3 coding sequence is TGTGCCAGCAGCCTACAGCGGGGGGCGCCTAGCACAGATACGCAGTATTTT. Translated, it gives CASSLQRGAPSTDTQYF.

J is TRBJ1-1 and V is TRBV6-1; 7 bases are shared with TRBD1. Germline V gene lookup returns CDR1 MNHNS and CDR2 SASEGT. Unmatched junction bases numbered 2, after V lost 4 bases and J lost 6 bases. The CDR3 is made up of 12 amino acids. The CDR3 protein is CASSVGGAEAFF. CDR3 nucleotide sequence: TGTGCCAGCAGTGTAGGGGGCGCTGAAGCTTTCTTT.

This chain links TRBV29-1 with TRBJ1-1; D may be TRBD1 (5 bases). Germline V lookup: CDR1 SQVTM, CDR2 ANQGSEA. The CDR3 is 13 residues long. Trimming shortened V by 6 bases and J by 1 base, and 12 bases separated the two germline ends. Here the CDR3 DNA reads TGCAGCGTGTACAGGACAACGAACACTGAAGCTTTCTTT. It encodes CSVYRTTNTEAFF.

CDR3 nucleotide sequence: TGTGCCAGCAGATTGACTGCCAGGGGATCTATGAACACTGAAGCTTTCTTT. This encodes CASRLTARGSMNTEAFF. V usage is TRBV7-9 and J usage is TRBJ1-1; possible D gene TRBD1, 6 bases. Trimming left V 6 bases short and J 0 bases short, with 20 bases between. CDR1 and CDR2 from the germline V gene are SEHNR and FQNEAQ (reference sequence). This CDR3 spans 17 amino acids.

The rearrangement uses TRBV6-1 and TRBJ2-7; 8 bases map to TRBD1. Per the germline V gene, CDR1 is MNHNS and CDR2 is SASEGT. CDR3 length equals 13 residues. V shed 6 bases and J 1 base; nucleotides not matched to a gene: 2. CDR3 sequence reads: CASRGTGSYEQYF. The CDR3 DNA reads as TGTGCCAGCAGGGGGACAGGATCCTACGAGCAGTACTTC.

This rearrangement joins TRBV15 to TRBJ1-5, with D maybe TRBD1 (6 bases). Germline V gene data show CDR1 as LNHNV and CDR2 as YYDKDF (reference sequence). V lost 0 bases and J 0 bases, leaving 9 bases between the germline ends. This CDR3 is 16 amino acids long. CDR3 DNA: TGTGCCACCAGCAGAGATGGACAGTATAGCAATCAGCCCCAGCATTTT. Its protein is CATSRDGQYSNQPQHF.